These 9 T cell receptor beta chains originate from one sample sequenced in a study of glioma-infiltrating T cells. The iRepertoire nested amplicon-rescue multiplex PCR amplified TCR alpha and beta CDR3s from RNA. In TCRdb, the multiplex PCR reads were re-called with MiXCR into one record per CDR3 protein. This sample yields tens of thousands of distinct CDR3 sequences, of which 20% to 25% are seen a single time; under 8.5% belongs to the top ten. Sequenced sample: glioma tissue, nonneoplastic brain tissue, or PBMCs (not recorded which). The source of these receptors is a human donor with low-grade glioma or glioblastoma, undergoing nonglioma brain surgery, or in good health (not recorded which).

Points on this clonotype: This may be a read error, as it is one base from a much larger clone. The chain has TRBV5-4 and TRBJ1-2, with 7 bases aligning to TRBD1. V lost 3 bases and J lost 4; bases outside the gene matches: 9. The germline V gene has CDR1 SGHNT and CDR2 YYREEE (reference sequence). CDR3 length equals 15 residues. The CDR3 spells CASSYWDRGFYGYTF. The CDR3 coding sequence is TGTGCCAGCAGCTACTGGGACAGAGGATTCTATGGCTACACCTTC.

This clonotype was observed at least ten times. The chain has TRBV7-2 and TRBJ2-3, with no clear D. V gave up 1 base and J gave up 2 bases, with 7 bases separating them. Germline assignment: CDR1 SGHTA and CDR2 FQGNSA. The CDR3 totals 14 residues. The CDR3 loop reads CASSLVVSTDTQYF. The CDR3 nucleotides are TGTGCCAGCAGCTTAGTGGTTTCCACAGATACGCAGTATTTT.

There are a few counts of this clonotype. The rearrangement links TRBV19 to TRBJ2-3; D perhaps matches TRBD2 (5 bases). This CDR3 has 13 amino acids. The V end lost 5 bases, the J end lost 4 bases, and 10 bases lay between the germline ends. Germline CDR1 and CDR2: LNHDA and SQIVND (reference sequence). The CDR3 region has the DNA TGTGCCAGTAGTGCGGGCTTGGCAGATACGCAGTATTTT. This sequence encodes CASSAGLADTQYF.

This clonotype has ten or more counts. This sequence joins TRBV27 and TRBJ2-7; 7 bases map to TRBD2. The V gene's germline CDR1 is MNHEY and CDR2 SMNVEV (reference sequence). The CDR3 is 15 residues long. V shed 6 bases and J 3 bases; nucleotides not matched to a gene: 11. CDR3 residues: CASSLFGGGIYEQYF. The CDR3 DNA reads as TGTGCCAGCAGCCTCTTTGGGGGGGGGATCTACGAGCAGTACTTC.

This clonotype was recorded many times. The chain carries TRBV28 and TRBJ2-7; TRBD1 matches 7 bases. The length of the CDR3 is 15 residues. Trimming at V came to 2 bases and at J to 2 bases, leaving 6 bases not matched to a gene. Germline V gene data show CDR1 as MDHEN and CDR2 as SYDVKM. CDR3 nucleotide sequence: TGTGCCAGCAGTTTAAGGGGGACAGTTACCTACGAGCAGTACTTC. This gives the protein CASSLRGTVTYEQYF.

The sample holds many counts of this clonotype. This chain uses TRBV3-1 with TRBJ1-2; TRBD1 matches 7 bases. Germline V gene sequence: CDR1 LGHDT, CDR2 YNNKEL (reference sequence). V lost 4 bases and J lost 6; bases outside the gene matches: 14. The CDR3 sequence is 16 residues long. For the CDR3, the DNA is TGTGCCAGCAGCCTTGGACAGGCCACCCTAAGGCATGGCTACACCTTC. Amino acids: CASSLGQATLRHGYTF.

This clonotype was recorded at least ten times. J is TRBJ1-1 and V is TRBV11-2; 8 bases line up with TRBD1. The ends lost 1 base at V and 4 bases at J; junction bases unmatched: 5. The CDR3 totals 15 residues. Per the germline V gene, CDR1 is SGHAT and CDR2 is FQNNGV. CDR3 coding DNA: TGTGCCAGCAGCTTAGCGGGACAGGAAGGCACTGAAGCTTTCTTT. Protein sequence: CASSLAGQEGTEAFF.

This clonotype has at least ten counts. The gene calls are TRBV6-1 and TRBJ1-1, with 8 bases aligning to TRBD1. CDR3 length: 14 amino acids. After removal of 6 bases from V and 2 bases from J, the junction contained 5 bases not matched to a gene. CDR1 is MNHNS, CDR2 SASEGT, per germline. CDR3 amino acids: CASSRQGINTEAFF. CDR3 bases: TGTGCCAGCAGCCGACAGGGGATTAACACTGAAGCTTTCTTT.

V gene TRBV5-1 combines with J gene TRBJ1-1; D gene ambiguous. V was pared by 4 bases and J by 7 bases, with 11 bases between. This CDR3 comprises 12 residues. Germline values: CDR1 SGHRS, CDR2 YFSETQ. CDR3 loop: CASSVDGLEAFF. The CDR3, as DNA: TGCGCCAGCAGCGTAGACGGTCTTGAAGCTTTCTTT.